This entry lists 3 T cell receptor beta chains sequenced from one sample in a study of T cell changes during pregnancy in multiple sclerosis. Profiling relied on immunoSEQ multiplex PCR, and the TCRdb table lists in-frame clones only, not all of them. The sample contains about 70,000 clones, 91% of which appear only once. Sequencing was performed on peripheral blood, taken in the first trimester of pregnancy. The receptor set was obtained from a female donor with multiple sclerosis, enrolled in a pregnancy study.

V is TRBV6-1 and J is TRBJ2-3, with 9 bases identical to TRBD2. CDR1 MNHNS and CDR2 SASEGT come from the germline V gene. Trimming removed 4 bases from V and 6 bases from J; junction bases left unmatched: 11. This CDR3 spans 16 amino acids. CDR3: CASSGSQAGGLDTQYF. CDR3 in DNA: TGTGCCAGCAGTGGTAGCCAAGCGGGGGGTCTCGATACGCAGTATTTT.

The chain combines TRBV6-5 with TRBJ1-6; D perhaps matches TRBD1 (6 bases). CDR3 size: 15 residues. Germline V gene data show CDR1 as MNHEY and CDR2 as SVGAGI. Between the trimmed V and J ends, which lost 6 bases and 14 bases, there was a span of 23 bases. The CDR3 nucleotides are TGTGCCAGCAGCCTGCAACCCAGGGGATTAGGGTCCCTCCACTTT. This codes for CASSLQPRGLGSLHF.

V usage is TRBV19 and J usage is TRBJ2-7, with 8 positions matching TRBD1. The CDR3 is made up of 15 amino acids. V was clipped by 2 bases and J by 3 bases; unmatched bases: 6. Germline V gives CDR1 LNHDA, CDR2 SQIVND (reference sequence). In nucleotides, the CDR3 is TGTGCCAGTAGTATAAGGGCAGGGGGCTTCTACGAGCAGTACTTC. As protein: CASSIRAGGFYEQYF.